This TCR beta chain was sequenced during a study of CD8+ T cells in alopecia areata. Germline V lookup: CDR1 SQVTM, CDR2 ANQGSEA. V lost 0 bases, J lost 4 bases, and 6 bases lay in between. CDR3 length: 12 amino acids. Overall study findings and caveats: In patients, TCRs were shared less clearly than in mice, and HLA may possibly be involved. Sequencing of scalp samples also includes resident alphabeta T cells from normal skin.

PBMCs provided sorted CD4+ and CD8+ T cells. Extracted from the samples, RNA was reverse transcribed into cDNA to serve as the sequencing template. Sequenced by immunoSEQ multiplex PCR; TCRdb stores in-frame clones only, minus some. The sample gives fewer than 150,000 clones, roughly 66% of which show up once; roughly 3.1% is in the top ten. Regarding this clone: Its antigen remains unidentified.

The source is a human donor in good health. The V call is TRBV29-1, the J call TRBJ1-2; D gene uncertain. The sample comprised CD4+ T cells sorted from blood. The DNA of the CDR3 is TGCAGCGTTGAAGAAGGGTCCTATGGCTACACCTTC. It encodes CSVEEGSYGYTF.